The T cell receptor (beta chain) described here comes from a study of control samples from healthy donors and cancer patients. Germline V CDR1 and CDR2: SEHNR, FQNEAQ (reference sequence). This CDR3 has 15 amino acids. Deletions cut 0 bases from V and 2 bases from J, with 10 bases between. Produced via immunoSEQ multiplex PCR; TCRdb's table is partial and in-frame only. The top ten hold just over 1% of the sample, which has about 160,000 clones, over 90% seen once. The chain employs TRBV7-9 and TRBJ2-5, with D perhaps being TRBD1 or TRBD2 (5 bases each). The sample was blood. The receptor was isolated from a woman aged 25-40 years in good health. The CDR3 region is CASSLAGRQQETQYF. CDR3 coding DNA: TGTGCCAGCAGCTTAGCGGGACGGCAACAAGAGACCCAGTACTTC.